The source of this T cell receptor (beta chain) is a study of shared clonotypes between healthy human individuals. Study observations and caveats: The sole specimen, blood, was sampled, and tissue repertoires likely differ.

As concerns this clone: As yet, its antigen is unknown.

TCRdb's table, derived via immunoSEQ multiplex PCR, lists solely in-frame clones and lacks some. Of millions of clones listed, around 96% are singletons. Trimming shortened V by 0 bases and J by 5 bases, and 7 bases separated the two germline ends. The V gene's germline CDR1 is SGHDT and CDR2 YYEEEE. The CDR3 extends over 13 amino acids. Naive CD8 cells comprised CD45RO-negative, CCR7-positively selected cells, excluding terminally differentiated effector memory CD45RA+ cells. The sequence came from a man aged 18 to 30 in good health. Sequenced material: naive CD8+ T cells sorted from blood. V gene TRBV5-6 combines with J gene TRBJ2-3, with D unresolved. The CDR3 DNA is TGTGCCAGCAGCTTGGGATCGGGAGATACGCAGTATTTT. Its protein product is CASSLGSGDTQYF.